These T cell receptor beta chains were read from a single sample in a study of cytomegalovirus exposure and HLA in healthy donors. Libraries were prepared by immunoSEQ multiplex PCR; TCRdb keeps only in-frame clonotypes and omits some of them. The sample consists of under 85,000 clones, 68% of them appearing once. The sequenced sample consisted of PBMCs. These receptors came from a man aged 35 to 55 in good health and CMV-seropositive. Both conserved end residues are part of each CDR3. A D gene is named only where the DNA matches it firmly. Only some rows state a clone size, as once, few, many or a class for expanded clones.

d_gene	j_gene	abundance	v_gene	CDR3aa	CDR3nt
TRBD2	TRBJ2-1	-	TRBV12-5	CASKLWTSGRGEQFF	TGTGCTAGCAAATTATGGACTAGCGGGAGAGGTGAGCAGTTCTTC
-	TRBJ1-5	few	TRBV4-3	CASSQDGGVGQPQHF	TGCGCCAGCAGCCAAGATGGGGGGGTTGGTCAGCCCCAGCATTTT
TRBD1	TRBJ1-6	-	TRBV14	CASSRDRGWNSPLHF	TGTGCCAGCAGCCGAGACAGGGGATGGAATTCACCCCTCCACTTT
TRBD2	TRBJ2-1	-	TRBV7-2	CASSLSAGGSYNEQFF	TGTGCCAGCAGCTTATCTGCGGGGGGGTCCTACAATGAGCAGTTCTTC
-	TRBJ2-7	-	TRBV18	CASSPGQTYEQYF	TGTGCCAGCTCACCAGGGCAGACCTACGAGCAGTACTTC
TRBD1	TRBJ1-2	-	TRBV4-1	CASSQYADRDYGYTF	TGCGCCAGCAGCCAATATGCGGACAGGGACTATGGCTACACCTTC
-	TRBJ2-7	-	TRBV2	CASSETHYEQYF	TGTGCCAGCAGTGAGACACACTACGAGCAGTACTTC
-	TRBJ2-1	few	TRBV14	CASSQDLQRSRYNEQFF	TGTGCCAGCAGCCAAGATCTCCAGCGGTCCAGATACAATGAGCAGTTCTTC
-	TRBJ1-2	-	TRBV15	CATSRGADYGYTF	TGTGCCACCAGCAGAGGGGCAGACTATGGCTACACCTTC
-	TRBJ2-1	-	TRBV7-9	CSSSPYSNEQFF	TGTTCCAGCAGCCCTTACTCCAATGAGCAGTTCTTC
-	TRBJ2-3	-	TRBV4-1	CASSQESLDHTSTDTQYF	TGCGCCAGCAGCCAAGAAAGTCTAGACCACACGAGCACAGATACGCAGTATTTT
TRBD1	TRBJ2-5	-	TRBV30	CAWSSTSSGTALTQYF	TGTGCCTGGAGTTCCACCTCCTCCGGGACAGCACTGACCCAGTACTTC
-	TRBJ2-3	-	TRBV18	CASSPNGQHGTDTQYF	TGTGCCAGCTCACCAAACGGACAGCACGGCACAGATACGCAGTATTTT
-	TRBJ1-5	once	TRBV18	CASSPGQGQNQPQHF	TGTGCCAGCTCACCGGGCCAGGGGCAGAATCAGCCCCAGCATTTT
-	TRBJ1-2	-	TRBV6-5	CASSYVGGGYTF	TGTGCCAGCAGTTACGTAGGGGGTGGCTACACCTTC
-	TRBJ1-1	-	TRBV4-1	CASSQDRLGSNTEAFF	TGCGCCAGCAGCCAAGATCGCCTCGGTTCGAACACTGAAGCTTTCTTT
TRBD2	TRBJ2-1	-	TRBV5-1	CASSYNSGRRNEQFF	TGCGCCAGCAGCTACAATAGCGGGAGGAGGAATGAGCAGTTCTTC
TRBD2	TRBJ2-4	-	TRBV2	CASSEFLRPLSGGGGNIQYF	TGTGCCAGCAGTGAATTTTTACGGCCACTAAGCGGGGGAGGAGGAAACATTCAGTACTTC
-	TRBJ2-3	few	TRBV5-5	CASSQDGLGGWADTQYF	TGCGCCAGCAGCCAAGATGGTCTGGGAGGTTGGGCGGATACGCAGTATTTT
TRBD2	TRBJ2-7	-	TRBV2	CASGLAGYFDEQYF	TGTGCCAGCGGACTAGCGGGATATTTCGACGAGCAGTACTTC
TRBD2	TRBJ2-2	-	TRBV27	CASKLAGSGELFF	TGTGCCAGCAAACTAGCGGGAAGCGGGGAGCTGTTTTTT
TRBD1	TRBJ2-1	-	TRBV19	CASSPTTGTGGNEQFF	TGTGCCAGTAGTCCGACTACCGGGACAGGGGGCAATGAGCAGTTCTTC
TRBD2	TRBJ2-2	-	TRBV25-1	CASSEGLAGGTGELFF	TGTGCCAGCAGTGAAGGACTAGCGGGAGGAACCGGGGAGCTGTTTTTT
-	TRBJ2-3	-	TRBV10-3	CASSVGGYTDTQYF	TGTGCCTCTTCGGTTGGAGGGTACACAGATACGCAGTATTTT
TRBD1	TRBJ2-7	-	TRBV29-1	CSVERTGGEAGHYEQYF	TGCAGCGTTGAGCGCACAGGGGGAGAAGCGGGTCATTACGAGCAGTACTTC
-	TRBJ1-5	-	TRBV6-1	CASSTPLLRNQPQHF	TGTGCCAGCAGTACCCCCCTACTCCGCAATCAGCCCCAGCATTTT
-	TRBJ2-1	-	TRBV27	CASSLGILYNEQFF	TGTGCCAGCAGTTTGGGCATCCTCTACAATGAGCAGTTCTTC
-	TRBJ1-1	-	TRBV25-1	CASSRDGPNTEAFF	TGTGCCAGCAGCAGGGATGGGCCCAACACTGAAGCTTTCTTT
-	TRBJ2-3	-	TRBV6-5	CASRRVLGADTQYF	TGTGCCAGCAGAAGGGTTTTAGGGGCAGATACGCAGTATTTT
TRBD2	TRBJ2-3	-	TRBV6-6	CASRKTSGTDTQYF	TGTGCCAGCAGAAAGACTAGCGGTACAGATACGCAGTATTTT
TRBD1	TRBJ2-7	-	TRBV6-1	CASAPGQGPEQYF	TGTGCCAGCGCGCCGGGACAGGGGCCCGAGCAGTACTTC
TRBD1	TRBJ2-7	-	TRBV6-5	CASSYSGQGTYEQYF	TGTGCCAGCAGTTACTCGGGACAGGGAACCTACGAGCAGTACTTC
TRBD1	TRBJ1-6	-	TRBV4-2	CASSQGQRNSPLHF	TGTGCCAGCAGCCAGGGACAGAGGAACTCACCCCTCCACTTT
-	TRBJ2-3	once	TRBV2	CASSKERGDTQYF	TGTGCCAGCAGTAAGGAACGGGGGGATACGCAGTATTTT
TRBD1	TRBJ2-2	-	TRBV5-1	CASSKWTGAESGELFF	TGCGCCAGCAGCAAATGGACAGGGGCAGAGAGCGGGGAGCTGTTTTTT
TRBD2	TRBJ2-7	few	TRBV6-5	CASSETGLEEYF	TGTGCCAGCAGTGAAACGGGACTAGAGGAGTACTTC
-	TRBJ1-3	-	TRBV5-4	CASSIEGNTIYF	TGTGCCAGCAGCATTGAGGGAAACACCATATATTTT
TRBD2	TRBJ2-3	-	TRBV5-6	CASSFSTGGTDTQYF	TGTGCCAGCAGCTTTTCTACGGGAGGTACAGATACGCAGTATTTT
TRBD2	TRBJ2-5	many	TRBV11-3	CASSAGGSQETQYF	TGTGCCAGCAGCGCGGGAGGCTCGCAAGAGACCCAGTACTTC
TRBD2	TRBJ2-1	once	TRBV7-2	CASSLQAGGGNEQFF	TGTGCCAGCAGCTTACAAGCGGGGGGCGGAAATGAGCAGTTCTTC
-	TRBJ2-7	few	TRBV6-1	CASSPLGPYNEQYF	TGTGCCAGCAGCCCGCTTGGGCCCTACAACGAGCAGTACTTC
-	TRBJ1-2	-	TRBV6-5	CASSPSTGSYGYTF	TGTGCCAGCAGCCCTTCAACAGGGTCCTATGGCTACACCTTC
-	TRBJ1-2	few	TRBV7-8	CASSPPGRVDYGYTF	TGTGCCAGCAGCCCCCCGGGCAGGGTTGACTATGGCTACACCTTC
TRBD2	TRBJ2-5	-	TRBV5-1	CASRSGRGQETQYF	TGCGCCAGCAGGAGCGGGAGGGGCCAAGAGACCCAGTACTTC
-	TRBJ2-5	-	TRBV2	CASSQGGGVETQYF	TGTGCCAGCAGTCAAGGGGGGGGCGTTGAGACCCAGTACTTC
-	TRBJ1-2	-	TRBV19	CASTQPGGRHNYGYTF	TGTGCCAGTACCCAACCCGGAGGGAGACATAACTATGGCTACACCTTC
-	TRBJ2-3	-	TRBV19	CASKTDGADTQYF	TGTGCCAGTAAGACAGACGGCGCAGATACGCAGTATTTT
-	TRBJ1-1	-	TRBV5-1	CASSLSPDTSEAFF	TGTGCCAGCAGCCTTTCCCCGGACACCTCTGAAGCTTTCTTT
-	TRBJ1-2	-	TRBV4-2	CASLLYGYTF	TGTGCCAGCCTACTCTATGGCTACACCTTC
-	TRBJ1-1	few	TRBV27	CASSLRGFATEAFF	TGTGCCAGCAGCTTACGGGGTTTTGCGACTGAAGCTTTCTTT
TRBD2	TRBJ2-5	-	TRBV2	CASSGTRTETQYF	TGTGCCAGCAGTGGGACTAGGACGGAGACCCAGTACTTC
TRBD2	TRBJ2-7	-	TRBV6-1	CASRLTSLSYEQYF	TGTGCCAGCAGGTTGACTAGCTTATCCTACGAGCAGTACTTC